The 16 T cell receptor beta chains below were found in one sample sequenced in a study of blood T cell repertoires in COVID-19. Clones were sequenced by immunoSEQ multiplex PCR, and TCRdb holds only the in-frame ones, with some missing. The sample contains approximately 170,000 clones, 88% of which appear only once. The sample comprised peripheral blood. The receptor source for this set is a man in his fifties who had recovered from COVID-19.

The gene calls are TRBV5-1 and TRBJ1-1, with TRBD1 matching over 7 bases. This CDR3 is 12 amino acids long. Germline V gives CDR1 SGHRS, CDR2 YFSETQ. The V segment lost 10 bases and the J segment 8 bases; nucleotides outside the gene matches: 11. The CDR3 sequence: CAVQSPGGEAFF. Here the CDR3 DNA reads TGCGCCGTCCAGTCCCCAGGGGGGGAAGCTTTCTTT.

The chain is built from TRBV4-3 and TRBJ1-6, with TRBD1 as a possible D gene (5 bases). Trimming stripped 0 bases from V and 10 bases from J, with 16 bases between. The CDR3 consists of 16 residues. Per the germline V gene, CDR1 is LGHNA and CDR2 is YSLEER. This CDR3 is CASSQDQRGAGSPLHF. For the CDR3, the DNA is TGCGCCAGCAGCCAAGATCAAAGGGGCGCGGGATCACCCCTCCACTTT.

J is TRBJ1-3 and V is TRBV28; D is ambiguous. The CDR3 covers 15 residues. Trimming shortened V by 5 bases and J by 1 base, and 12 bases separated the two germline ends. Germline-derived CDR1 and CDR2 are MDHEN and SYDVKM. The DNA for the CDR3 is TGTGCCAGCAGTCTTAGGCCGGGGTCTGGAAACACCATATATTTT. The encoded protein is CASSLRPGSGNTIYF.

The rearrangement uses TRBV27 and TRBJ1-1; D not resolved. Trimming cost V 2 bases and J 1 base, with 11 bases left between them. The CDR3 is 15 amino acids. The germline gives CDR1 MNHEY, CDR2 SMNVEV (reference sequence). The CDR3 coding sequence is TGTGCCAGCAGTTTAGGATTTTCGGGGAACACTGAAGCTTTCTTT. It codes for CASSLGFSGNTEAFF.

The J gene is TRBJ1-6, the V gene TRBV6-1, with TRBD1 identical over 8 bases. V lost 4 bases to trimming and J lost 0 bases; unmatched junction nucleotides: 8. CDR3 size: 18 residues. The germline CDR1 and CDR2 sequences are MNHNS and SASEGT. In DNA form, the CDR3 reads TGTGCCAGCAGTGGACGGGGGACAGGAAGCTCCTATAATTCACCCCTCCACTTT. Translation: CASSGRGTGSSYNSPLHF.

The CDR3 sequence: CASSPTPPEMTYEQYF. CDR3 bases: TGTGCCAGCAGTCCGACCCCCCCAGAGATGACTTACGAGCAGTACTTC. The gene calls are TRBV2 and TRBJ2-7; D not certain. The CDR3 covers 16 residues. V was shortened by 5 bases and J by 4 bases, with 21 bases between the two germline ends. From germline, CDR1 is SNHLY and CDR2 FYNNEI.

The gene calls are TRBV7-3 and TRBJ2-1, with TRBD1 identical over 11 bases. With V trimmed by 0 bases and J by 6 bases, 1 base remained unmatched. This CDR3 is 15 amino acids long. The germline gives CDR1 SGHTA, CDR2 FQGTGA. CDR3 sequence: CASSLTGQGGNEQFF. In DNA, the CDR3 is TGTGCCAGCAGCTTAACGGGACAGGGGGGCAATGAGCAGTTCTTC.

CDR3 region: CATSKGTGQRTDTQYF. The CDR3 nucleotides read TGTGCCACCAGTAAAGGGACAGGGCAGCGCACAGATACGCAGTATTTT. The chain joins TRBV24-1 to TRBJ2-3; 9 bases match TRBD1. Germline-derived CDR1 and CDR2 are KGHDR and SFDVKD. V lost 6 bases and J lost 1; bases outside the gene matches: 7. The CDR3 covers 16 residues.

The chain has TRBV10-1 and TRBJ2-5, with TRBD1 identical over 8 bases. The CDR3 sequence is 18 residues long. V gave up 3 bases and J gave up 5 bases; unmatched junction bases: 17. Looked up from germline, CDR1 is WNHNN and CDR2 is SYGVQD (reference sequence). This CDR3 reads CASSDSPRTGYPWETQYF. DNA for the CDR3: TGCGCCAGCAGTGACTCGCCGCGGACAGGGTATCCCTGGGAGACCCAGTACTTC.

This clone was seen once. The CDR3 is CASSSGTGGRSSYLGSYEQYF. CDR3 coding DNA: TGTGCCAGCAGCTCGGGGACAGGGGGCAGGTCTAGCTACCTGGGCTCCTACGAGCAGTACTTC. The V and J genes are TRBV7-6 and TRBJ2-7; 12 nucleotides agree with TRBD1. Germline values: CDR1 SGHVS, CDR2 FNYEAQ. The CDR3 is 21 residues long. V shed 4 bases, J shed 0 bases, and the junction held 19 bases outside the gene matches.

This sequence joins TRBV7-2 and TRBJ2-7; 10 nucleotides align to TRBD2. The CDR3 consists of 18 residues. The germline CDR1 and CDR2 sequences are SGHTA and FQGNSA. V was pared by 3 bases and J by 5 bases, with 16 bases of the junction left unmatched. Written as DNA, the CDR3 is TGTGCCAGCAGCTTCTCCATATTGATCCAGCGGGGGGGCGACGAGCAGTACTTC. Protein sequence: CASSFSILIQRGGDEQYF.

This clone has only one observation. V is TRBV4-3 and J is TRBJ1-3; D remains ambiguous. Trimming took off 1 base at V and 0 bases at J, with 7 bases between the two ends. Germline CDR1 and CDR2: LGHNA and YSLEER. There are 15 residues in the CDR3. The CDR3 DNA follows: TGCGCCAGCAGCCAAGCCGCCAGCTCTGGAAACACCATATATTTT. This encodes CASSQAASSGNTIYF.

This rearrangement joins TRBV6-2 or TRBV6-3 to TRBJ2-7; 10 nucleotides line up with TRBD1. The germline V gene encodes CDR1 MNHEY and CDR2 SVGEGT. This CDR3 comprises 17 residues. V trimming: 2 bases; J trimming: 3 bases; junction bases outside the gene matches: 10. The CDR3 sequence: CASSYVYGTGDDYEQYF. DNA of the CDR3: TGTGCCAGCAGTTACGTTTACGGGACAGGGGACGACTACGAGCAGTACTTC.

J is TRBJ1-1 and V is TRBV30; no firm D call. This CDR3 is built from 13 residues. From germline, CDR1 is GTSNPN and CDR2 SVGIG (reference sequence). Trimming removed 3 bases from V and 7 bases from J, with 15 bases in between. This CDR3 is CAWRRAVQIEAFF. CDR3 coding DNA: TGTGCCTGGAGGAGGGCAGTCCAGATTGAAGCTTTCTTT.

The J gene is TRBJ1-1, the V gene TRBV10-3, with D unresolved. V dropped 2 bases and J dropped 1 base, with 8 bases sitting between them. From germline, CDR1 is ENHRY and CDR2 SYGVKD. The CDR3 consists of 14 residues. The CDR3 reads CAISEGGSNTEAFF. In DNA form, the CDR3 reads TGTGCCATCAGTGAGGGCGGTTCGAACACTGAAGCTTTCTTT.

The chain joins TRBV11-2 to TRBJ2-1; 11 nucleotides agree with TRBD2. This CDR3 comprises 16 residues. The V gene's germline CDR1 is SGHAT and CDR2 FQNNGV. V gave up 1 base and J gave up 7 bases; unmatched junction bases: 6. The CDR3 here is CASSLVGASGGNEQFF. The DNA of the CDR3 is TGTGCCAGCAGCTTAGTAGGGGCTAGCGGGGGGAATGAGCAGTTCTTC.